Below, 32 T cell receptor beta chains from the same sample are listed, as sequenced in a study of T cells after yellow fever vaccination. TCRdb called the 5' RACE reads again in MiXCR, with one record for every CDR3 protein. The data show a few hundred thousand distinct CDR3 sequences, with around a tenth seen just once and roughly 18% held by the top ten. Here the sequenced sample was PBMCs, taken on the day of the first yellow fever vaccination. The receptors shown here come from a young man who received the YFV17D yellow fever vaccine.

The sample holds a few counts of this clonotype. Relative to the germline gene, one junction end is altered; a read error may explain this. This sequence joins TRBV29-1 and TRBJ1-4; D might be TRBD1 (5 bases). The CDR3 spans 13 residues. Germline assignment: CDR1 SQVTM and CDR2 ANQGSEA. This CDR3 is CGGSRGSNEKLFF. The CDR3 DNA follows: TGCGGGGGGAGTCGGGGTTCTAACGAAAAACTGTTTTTT.

This sequence joins TRBV28 and TRBJ2-5; D unresolved. V dropped 4 bases and J dropped 5 bases, with 20 bases sitting between them. The CDR3 has 16 amino acids. CDR1 and CDR2 (germline): MDHEN, SYDVKM. The CDR3: CASSSLTFALGETQYF. CDR3 sequence (DNA): TGTGCCAGCAGTTCACTTACTTTCGCTTTAGGGGAGACCCAGTACTTC. The entire variable domain, with the rest obtained from reference TRBV28 and TRBJ2-5, is as follows: DVKVTQSSRYLVKRTGEKVFLECVQDMDHENMFWYRQDPGLGLRLIYFSYDVKMKEKGDIPEGYSVSREKKERFSLILESASTNQTSMYLCASSSLTFALGETQYFGPGTRLLVL.

This clonotype has only a few counts. V is TRBV5-1 and J is TRBJ2-5; TRBD1 aligns across 8 bases. Germline V gene sequence: CDR1 SGHRS, CDR2 YFSETQ. This CDR3 comprises 15 residues. Unmatched junction bases numbered 9, after V lost 3 bases and J lost 5 bases. This CDR3 reads CASSSQQGVAETQYF. DNA for the CDR3: TGCGCCAGCAGCTCCCAACAGGGGGTAGCGGAGACCCAGTACTTC.

This clonotype was seen at least ten times. V usage is TRBV28 and J usage is TRBJ1-2; D remains ambiguous. This CDR3 comprises 14 residues. V shed 5 bases and J shed 8 bases, with 18 bases lying between them. Germline-derived CDR1 and CDR2 are MDHEN and SYDVKM. CDR3 residues: CASSPSVGGWGYTF. The CDR3 DNA follows: TGTGCCAGCAGTCCATCGGTGGGTGGTTGGGGCTACACCTTC.

The V call is TRBV5-1, the J call TRBJ2-5; 10 bases align to TRBD1. CDR1 is SGHRS and CDR2 is YFSETQ in the germline V gene. The CDR3 is 16 amino acids. The V segment lost 5 bases and the J segment 4 bases; nucleotides outside the gene matches: 11. The CDR3 here is CASSMGQGRIGETQYF. CDR3 DNA sequence: TGCGCCAGCAGTATGGGACAGGGGCGCATCGGAGAGACCCAGTACTTC.

The chain recombines TRBV3-1 with TRBJ1-4; D ambiguous. Germline CDR1 LGHDT, CDR2 YNNKEL (reference sequence). The CDR3 length is 13 residues. V lost 2 bases and J 7 bases, leaving 8 bases between the germline ends. The CDR3 loop is CASSQPGTEKLFF. The CDR3 DNA reads TGTGCCAGCAGCCAACCCGGTACTGAAAAACTGTTTTTT.

The rearrangement joins TRBV10-2 to TRBJ1-1, with D unresolved. The CDR3 spans 11 residues. Germline CDR1 reads WSHSY; CDR2 reads SAAADI. V shed 10 bases and J shed 3 bases, with 9 bases lying between them. The CDR3 bases are TGCGCCACCAGAGATGACACTGAAGCTTTCTTT. It is translated as CATRDDTEAFF.

The chain combines TRBV28 with TRBJ1-4; no clear D gene. The V and J ends lost 2 bases and 8 bases respectively, with 9 bases between them. Germline CDR1 and CDR2: MDHEN and SYDVKM. The CDR3 consists of 13 residues. CDR3 nucleotide sequence: TGTGCCAGCAGTTTAGGGGAGCGGGAAAAACTGTTTTTT. As protein: CASSLGEREKLFF.

This clonotype was detected a few times. The rearrangement joins TRBV12-3 or TRBV12-4 to TRBJ2-5, with D perhaps matching TRBD2 (5 bases). V dropped 6 bases and J dropped 0 bases, with 11 bases sitting between them. This CDR3 has 14 amino acids. This chain's CDR3 is CASRPLDYQETQYF. Written as DNA, the CDR3 is TGTGCCAGCAGGCCGTTGGACTACCAAGAGACCCAGTACTTC.

This clonotype was found a few times. The genes are TRBV6-2 or TRBV6-3 and TRBJ2-2; D gene unclear. V lost 3 bases and J lost 0, with 11 bases in between. Germline V CDR1 and CDR2: MNHEY, SVGEGT. CDR3 length: 16 residues. The CDR3 coding sequence is TGTGCCAGCAGTTATATCGACACCTCGAACACCGGGGAGCTGTTTTTT. Protein product: CASSYIDTSNTGELFF.

This clonotype has only a few counts. The V and J genes are TRBV2 and TRBJ1-2, with unresolved D. Trimming shortened V by 4 bases and J by 3 bases, and 9 bases separated the two germline ends. This CDR3 comprises 13 residues. Germline V gives CDR1 SNHLY, CDR2 FYNNEI. The CDR3 DNA sequence: TGTGCCAGCAGTGTTTCGGACTACTATGGCTACACCTTC. It is translated as CASSVSDYYGYTF.

This clonotype turned up a few times. This chain's CDR3 is CSARVGSSYNSPLHF. In DNA, the CDR3 is TGCAGTGCTAGAGTGGGTAGCTCCTATAATTCACCCCTCCACTTT. This rearrangement joins TRBV20-1 to TRBJ1-6; D is unclear. Germline V gene sequence: CDR1 DFQATT, CDR2 SNEGSKA (reference sequence). Trimming cost V 1 base and J 0 bases, with 7 bases left between them. The CDR3 loop spans 15 amino acids.

This clonotype was seen a handful of times. J is TRBJ1-1 and V is TRBV15; TRBD1 might be the D (5 bases). Trimming removed 8 bases from V and 1 base from J, with 11 bases in between. CDR3 length equals 13 residues. CDR1 and CDR2 from the germline V gene are LNHNV and YYDKDF (reference sequence). Here the CDR3 DNA reads TGTGCCACCCAATCCACAGGGAACACTGAAGCTTTCTTT. Encoded protein: CATQSTGNTEAFF.

This clonotype was seen only a few times. The genes are TRBV4-1 and TRBJ1-3; no clear D gene. The CDR3 has 15 residues. Trimming pared 6 bases from V and 4 bases from J, leaving 16 bases between. The germline V gene has CDR1 MGHRA and CDR2 YSYEKL. The CDR3 nucleotides read TGCGCCAGCAGGCCTACGGAAGCTCTCGGAAACACCATATATTTT. Protein product: CASRPTEALGNTIYF.

This clonotype appeared a few times. The chain links TRBV28 to TRBJ2-3; D remains unclear. CDR3 length equals 13 residues. Between the trimmed V and J ends, which lost 7 bases and 2 bases, there was a span of 10 bases. Germline lookup yields CDR1 MDHEN and CDR2 SYDVKM. The CDR3 region has the DNA TGTGCCAGCACTTGGGCGGACACAGATACGCAGTATTTT. This encodes CASTWADTDTQYF. Together with reference TRBV28 and TRBJ2-3, the CDR3 gives the full variable domain: DVKVTQSSRYLVKRTGEKVFLECVQDMDHENMFWYRQDPGLGLRLIYFSYDVKMKEKGDIPEGYSVSREKKERFSLILESASTNQTSMYLCASTWADTDTQYFGPGTRLTVL.

This chain links TRBV5-4 with TRBJ2-3; 10 bases are a match to TRBD2. The CDR3 length is 16 residues. Germline CDR1 SGHNT, CDR2 YYREEE (reference sequence). Trimming took 1 base from V and 4 from J; bases not matched to a gene: 6. DNA of the CDR3: TGTGCCAGCAGCTTGTGGCTAGCGGGGGCCTCAGATACGCAGTATTTT. Translated, it gives CASSLWLAGASDTQYF.

This clonotype was observed a few times. The CDR3 region is CASSLGGAGGLSYEQYF. CDR3 in DNA: TGTGCCAGCAGCTTAGGCGGAGCGGGGGGCTTAAGCTACGAGCAGTACTTC. The V and J genes are TRBV7-2 and TRBJ2-7; 9 bases line up with TRBD2. The CDR3 consists of 17 residues. V dropped 1 base and J dropped 3; count of bases not matched to a gene: 10. Germline V gene sequence: CDR1 SGHTA, CDR2 FQGNSA.

This clonotype has a handful of counts. This chain joins TRBV12-3 or TRBV12-4 and TRBJ2-3; 8 bases are shared with TRBD2. J was trimmed by 1 base and V by 6 bases; bases with no gene match: 6. The CDR3 extends over 15 amino acids. CDR3: CASRRSRGGTDTQYF. The CDR3 nucleotides are TGTGCCAGCAGAAGGTCGCGGGGGGGCACAGATACGCAGTATTTT.

The CDR3 here is CASSPHQGKNIQYF. The CDR3 DNA follows: TGTGCCAGCAGCCCCCACCAGGGGAAAAACATTCAGTACTTC. The chain carries TRBV7-9 and TRBJ2-4; a possible D gene is TRBD1 (6 bases). Germline V gives CDR1 SEHNR, CDR2 FQNEAQ (reference sequence). The CDR3 runs 14 residues. V lost 5 bases and J 4 bases, leaving 12 bases between the germline ends.

This clonotype appeared a few times. The CDR3 sequence is CASSSGGIGEQYV. CDR3 nucleotide sequence: TGTGCCAGCAGCTCCGGGGGGATCGGCGAGCAGTACGTC. The chain is built from TRBV28 and TRBJ2-7, with TRBD2 matching over 7 bases. J was trimmed by 6 bases and V by 6 bases; bases with no gene match: 8. Germline lookup yields CDR1 MDHEN and CDR2 SYDVKM. The CDR3 consists of 13 residues.

Notes on this clonotype: Given a much more abundant clone one base away, this may be a read error. This chain connects TRBV6-2 or TRBV6-3 to TRBJ1-1; no clear D gene. Trimming pared 6 bases from V and 5 bases from J, leaving 10 bases between. CDR1 is MNHEY and CDR2 is SVGEGT in the germline V gene. This CDR3 is 12 amino acids long. The CDR3 DNA reads TGTGCCAGCAGCCCCCAGGTGACTGAAGCTTTCTTT. Translated: CASSPQVTEAFF.

This clonotype was seen many times. The chain joins TRBV6-2 or TRBV6-3 to TRBJ2-5, with TRBD2 matching over 7 bases. Germline CDR1 reads MNHEY; CDR2 reads SVGEGT. Germline trimming cut 6 bases from V and 1 base from J; bases unmatched to any gene: 5. The CDR3 spans 14 residues. The DNA for the CDR3 is TGTGCCAGCAGGAGGCCTAGCGGCCAAGAGACCCAGTACTTC. This codes for CASRRPSGQETQYF.

This clonotype was seen more than once but under ten times. The genes are TRBV9 and TRBJ2-3; possibly TRBD2 for D (6 bases). Germline CDR1 and CDR2: SGDLS and YYNGEE. The CDR3 runs to 17 residues. Trimming left V 0 bases short and J 4 bases short, with 18 bases between. CDR3 region: CASSVGRGGMVPDTQYF. The CDR3 bases are TGTGCCAGCAGCGTAGGGAGGGGCGGAATGGTCCCAGATACGCAGTATTTT.

The rearrangement links TRBV7-3 to TRBJ2-3; TRBD1 matches 8 bases. After removal of 4 bases from V and 4 bases from J, the junction contained 7 bases not matched to a gene. The germline V gene has CDR1 SGHTA and CDR2 FQGTGA. The CDR3 is 15 residues long. CDR3 region: CASSYGQGRADTQYF. DNA of the CDR3: TGTGCCAGCAGCTACGGACAGGGTAGGGCAGATACGCAGTATTTT.

The chain employs TRBV7-9 and TRBJ1-1; 8 nucleotides line up with TRBD1. Per germline, CDR1 SEHNR and CDR2 FQNEAQ (reference sequence). This CDR3 contains 16 residues. J lost 1 base, V lost 5 bases, and 9 bases had no gene match. The CDR3 DNA is TGTGCCAGCAGCCCAAAGACAGGGGCGGGGAACACTGAAGCTTTCTTT. It yields the protein CASSPKTGAGNTEAFF.

This clonotype occurred many times. The chain carries TRBV5-5 and TRBJ1-6, with D hard to call. V shed 1 base and J shed 7 bases, with 12 bases lying between them. Germline V lookup: CDR1 SGHKS, CDR2 YYEKEE (reference sequence). The CDR3 has 15 amino acids. The CDR3 DNA sequence: TGTGCCAGCAGCTTGATATCCAATAACAATTCACCCCTCCACTTT. Its protein product is CASSLISNNNSPLHF.

The chain combines TRBV12-3 or TRBV12-4 with TRBJ1-4; no definite D call. Deletions cut 1 base from V and 6 bases from J, with 6 bases between. The CDR3 consists of 13 residues. The CDR3 sequence is CASSLGFYEKLFF. The CDR3 DNA reads TGTGCCAGCAGTTTAGGATTCTATGAAAAACTGTTTTTT.

This clonotype has more than one count but fewer than ten. The genes are TRBV28 and TRBJ2-7, with 7 bases that match TRBD2. CDR3 length: 11 amino acids. CDR1 MDHEN and CDR2 SYDVKM come from the germline V gene. The ends lost 7 bases at V and 5 bases at J; junction bases unmatched: 2. This CDR3 is CASTRGDEQYV. The CDR3 DNA follows: TGTGCCAGCACCCGGGGGGACGAGCAGTACGTC.

This clonotype was found a few times. V and J are TRBV2 and TRBJ1-4; 7 bases map to TRBD1. The length of the CDR3 is 15 residues. CDR1 is SNHLY and CDR2 is FYNNEI in the germline V gene. V trimming: 7 bases; J trimming: 6 bases; junction bases outside the gene matches: 11. The CDR3 nucleotides read TGTGCCAGCACCCCCAGGGGGTGGGGTGATGAAAAACTGTTTTTT. This gives the protein CASTPRGWGDEKLFF.

In this sample, this clonotype turned up many times. The V call is TRBV11-2, the J call TRBJ2-1; 7 bases map to TRBD2. The trim removed 5 bases at V and 4 bases at J, leaving 8 bases unmatched. CDR3 length: 15 amino acids. CDR1 is SGHAT and CDR2 is FQNNGV in the germline V gene. CDR3 amino acids: CASSLGRGGYNEQFF. CDR3 nucleotides: TGTGCCAGCAGCCTTGGGCGGGGAGGGTACAATGAGCAGTTCTTC.

The table lists this clonotype with many counts. The chain carries TRBV6-5 and TRBJ2-1; 8 bases are shared with TRBD2. With V trimmed by 6 bases and J by 14 bases, 9 bases remained unmatched. This CDR3 is 12 amino acids long. Germline CDR1 reads MNHEY; CDR2 reads SVGAGI. CDR3 sequence: CASSHPTSAEFF. In nucleotides, the CDR3 is TGTGCCAGCAGCCATCCGACTAGCGCTGAGTTCTTC.

This clonotype occurred a few times. The chain employs TRBV6-5 and TRBJ2-4; D is ambiguous. This CDR3 region has 16 residues. Germline V gene sequence: CDR1 MNHEY, CDR2 SVGAGI. Trimming pared 0 bases from V and 0 bases from J, leaving 9 bases between. The CDR3 loop is CASSYSNFGAKNIQYF. In nucleotides, the CDR3 is TGTGCCAGCAGTTACTCGAATTTTGGAGCCAAAAACATTCAGTACTTC.